These 14 T cell receptor beta chains came from one sample sequenced in a study of response to subunit inactivated influenza vaccine (dated by TCRdb to 2016 to 2018). Library method: RT-PCR. Sequenced using an Illumina HiSeq 2500. The public sequencing data were trimmed at Q25 with fastp and processed into clonotypes with MiXCR by TCRdb, which kept only in-frame beta chains. Rows with one shared CDR3 protein collapse into an entry with the most common genes and DNA. Counted in this sample were 550,000 to 650,000 distinct CDR3 sequences; about 12% of them appeared once. In total, the top ten clones hold 10% to 13% of the sample. The sample here was PBMCs from blood, taken on the day of vaccination. These receptors originate from a man in his fifties or sixties who received an inactivated influenza vaccine. Donor details come from another sample of the same person, matched by shared clones.

The CDR3 nucleotides are TGCGCCAGCAGCGGGGGCAGGGGTATCCAAGAGACCCAGTACTTC. Its translation: CASSGGRGIQETQYF. V gene TRBV5-1 combines with J gene TRBJ2-5; a weak D match, TRBD1 (6 bases). The germline V gene has CDR1 SGHRS and CDR2 YFSETQ. The germline V and J ends were trimmed by 4 bases and 1 base, with 14 bases remaining between them. The CDR3 covers 15 residues.

This clonotype was seen more than once but under ten times. This chain joins TRBV9 and TRBJ2-1; 7 bases are a match to TRBD2. CDR1 is SGDLS, CDR2 YYNGEE, per germline. The CDR3 runs 15 residues. Germline trimming cut 3 bases from V and 4 bases from J; bases unmatched to any gene: 7. For the CDR3, the DNA is TGTGCCAGCAGCGCTCTAGCGGCCCCTTACAATGAGCAGTTCTTC. Translated: CASSALAAPYNEQFF.

This clonotype has a count of ten or more. A read error may account for a junction end that differs from germline. The V and J genes are TRBV5-1 and TRBJ1-1; D call uncertain. The CDR3 spans 14 residues. The germline gives CDR1 SGHRS, CDR2 YFSETQ. The CDR3: CASSLGQMNTEAFF. CDR3 nucleotide sequence: TGTGCCAGCAGCTTAGGGCAAATGAACACTGAAGCTTTCTTT.

This clonotype was recorded at least ten times. V gene TRBV11-2 combines with J gene TRBJ2-3; TRBD2 agrees at 11 bases. This CDR3 is 19 amino acids long. The junction had 14 bases not matched to a gene; V was cut back by 6 bases and J by 0 bases. Germline V lookup: CDR1 SGHAT, CDR2 FQNNGV. The CDR3 sequence is CASSYPTPGLAESTDTQYF. For the CDR3, the DNA is TGTGCCAGCAGTTACCCTACGCCGGGACTAGCGGAAAGCACAGATACGCAGTATTTT.

This clonotype has just a few counts. CDR3 DNA: TGTGCCACCAGCACAGGGGCAGGTGGGCGGGGGGCCCGGGGGAGTGACATTCAGTACTTC. Translated: CATSTGAGGRGARGSDIQYF. The chain has TRBV15 and TRBJ2-4; TRBD2 matches 8 bases. CDR1 is LNHNV, CDR2 YYDKDF, per germline (reference sequence). This CDR3 region has 20 residues. J gave up 8 bases and V 4 bases, and 25 bases lay outside the gene matches.

V and J are TRBV2 and TRBJ1-6; possible D gene TRBD1, 6 bases. Germline V gene lookup returns CDR1 SNHLY and CDR2 FYNNEI. The CDR3 consists of 16 residues. Trimming took off 6 bases at V and 5 bases at J, with 17 bases between the two ends. CDR3 sequence reads: CASSLLRTANNSPLHF. The CDR3, as DNA: TGTGCCAGCAGCCTACTAAGGACAGCGAATAATTCACCCCTCCACTTT.

The genes are TRBV4-3 and TRBJ2-3, with 9 bases identical to TRBD1. The CDR3 has 15 amino acids. Losses at the gene ends were 0 bases for V and 11 bases for J; bases not matched to a gene: 9. Germline V gene sequence: CDR1 LGHNA, CDR2 YSLEER. The CDR3 bases are TGCGCCAGCAGCCAAGATCCCCTGGCGGGACAGGGGCAGTATTTT. Its translation is CASSQDPLAGQGQYF.

This clonotype was counted only a few times. This rearrangement joins TRBV29-1 to TRBJ2-5, with a weak D call TRBD1 (6 bases). Germline loops: CDR1 SQVTM, CDR2 ANQGSEA. This CDR3 is 14 amino acids long. V lost 3 bases and J lost 5, with 16 bases in between. In DNA, the CDR3 is TGCAGCGTTGAGGGCCCAGGGGCGTTGGAGACCCAGTACTTC. Translation gives CSVEGPGALETQYF.

Points on this clonotype: This may stem from a read error, because a much larger clone lies one nucleotide away. The V gene is TRBV7-9, the J gene TRBJ1-1; D is undetermined. CDR3 length equals 13 residues. Germline CDR1 SEHNR, CDR2 FQNEAQ (reference sequence). The CDR3 DNA is TGTGCCAGCAGCCCCGATGTGAACACTGAAGCTTCCTTT. Protein sequence: CASSPDVNTEASF.

This clonotype showed up many times. The junction differs from germline at one of its ends, possibly a read error. V usage is TRBV12-3 or TRBV12-4 and J usage is TRBJ1-1, with D uncertain. The CDR3 is made up of 13 amino acids. The CDR3 is CASSLARNTEAFF. The CDR3 DNA follows: TGCGCCAGCAGCTTGGCCCGGAACACTGAAGCTTTCTTT.

This clonotype was detected many times. This chain connects TRBV5-1 to TRBJ2-1; 10 bases are a match to TRBD2. The V segment lost 5 bases and the J segment 2 bases; nucleotides outside the gene matches: 7. The CDR3 totals 16 residues. CDR1 and CDR2 (germline): SGHRS, YFSETQ. The CDR3 DNA is TGCGCCAGCAGAAACACAGCGGGAGGGCCCTACAATGAGCAGTTCTTC. Its translation is CASRNTAGGPYNEQFF.

Many counts were recorded for this clonotype. V and J are TRBV9 and TRBJ2-3, with 13 bases lining up with TRBD2. CDR1 and CDR2 from the germline V gene are SGDLS and YYNGEE. The CDR3 totals 16 residues. Germline trimming cut 0 bases from V and 5 bases from J; bases unmatched to any gene: 3. The DNA for the CDR3 is TGTGCCAGCAGCGTAGGACTAGCGGGAGGTGGAGATACGCAGTATTTT. Translating gives CASSVGLAGGGDTQYF.

The table lists this clonotype with a few counts. The chain recombines TRBV20-1 with TRBJ2-1; tentatively, D is TRBD2 (6 bases). V lost 6 bases, J lost 3 bases, and 15 bases lay in between. This CDR3 has 14 residues. Germline V gene sequence: CDR1 DFQATT, CDR2 SNEGSKA (reference sequence). CDR3 residues: CSALGWRDYNEQFF. CDR3 nucleotide sequence: TGCAGTGCCCTAGGGTGGCGGGACTACAATGAGCAGTTCTTC.

Only a few counts were recorded for this clonotype. The chain links TRBV5-1 to TRBJ2-5; 12 bases match TRBD2. Trimming at V came to 1 base and at J to 5 bases, leaving 3 bases not matched to a gene. The CDR3 loop spans 15 amino acids. Germline V gene lookup returns CDR1 SGHRS and CDR2 YFSETQ. The CDR3 DNA reads as TGCGCCAGCAGCTTGACTAGCGGGGGGCGGGAGACCCAGTACTTC. This gives the protein CASSLTSGGRETQYF.